The rows below give T cell receptor beta chains drawn from one sample of a study of blood T cells in healthy people across ages. TCRdb re-called the 5' RACE reads with MiXCR, one entry per CDR3 protein. The repertoire holds more than 800,000 distinct CDR3 sequences, with under 55% as singletons. Specimen: blood. The source of these receptors is a woman in her fifties or sixties in good health. CDR3s include the opening cysteine and the closing phenylalanine or tryptophan. D genes are given only for firm matches. Size tells how often a clone was seen (once, few, many) or the class of an expanded clone, and some rows leave it out.

J gene: TRBJ2-3
clone size: few
CDR3 length: 15
D gene: TRBD1
V gene: TRBV6-6
CDR3 DNA: TGTGCCAGCAGTTACCGGGACAGGGAGGCAGATACGCAGTATTTT
CDR3 protein: CASSYRDREADTQYF

J gene: TRBJ2-5
clone size: -
CDR3 length: 16
D gene: TRBD2
V gene: TRBV7-2
CDR3 DNA: TGTGCCAGCAGCCCGGGACTAGCGGGATCTGGGAATGAGCAGTACTTC
CDR3 protein: CASSPGLAGSGNEQYF

J gene: TRBJ1-2
clone size: few
CDR3 length: 14
D gene: TRBD1
V gene: TRBV6-6
CDR3 DNA: TGTGCCAGCAGTTACGGGGGACAGGGGGCTGGCTACACCTTC
CDR3 protein: CASSYGGQGAGYTF

J gene: TRBJ2-1
clone size: -
CDR3 length: 16
D gene: -
V gene: TRBV20-1
CDR3 DNA: TGCAGTGCTCCTCCTCCCGGGACTCACCCGGGTGATGAGCAGTTCTTC
CDR3 protein: CSAPPPGTHPGDEQFF

J gene: TRBJ2-5
clone size: few
CDR3 length: 18
D gene: TRBD1
V gene: TRBV18
CDR3 DNA: TGTGCCAGCTCACCACCGTCCCCAGGACAGGGCATCGGAGAGACCCAGTACTTC
CDR3 protein: CASSPPSPGQGIGETQYF

J gene: TRBJ2-7
clone size: few
CDR3 length: 15
D gene: TRBD1
V gene: TRBV28
CDR3 DNA: TGTGCCAGCAGCCCGATCACAGGGGGCAGGTACGAGCAGTACTTC
CDR3 protein: CASSPITGGRYEQYF

J gene: TRBJ2-3
clone size: -
CDR3 length: 15
D gene: TRBD2
V gene: TRBV7-3
CDR3 DNA: TGTGCCAGCAGCTTCAACGGGAGGGACACAGATACGCAGTATTTT
CDR3 protein: CASSFNGRDTDTQYF

J gene: TRBJ1-1
clone size: few
CDR3 length: 12
D gene: -
V gene: TRBV6-6
CDR3 DNA: TGTGCCAGCCTGCGGGGGGACACTGAAGCTTTCTTT
CDR3 protein: CASLRGDTEAFF

J gene: TRBJ2-5
clone size: few
CDR3 length: 14
D gene: TRBD1
V gene: TRBV10-3
CDR3 DNA: TGTGCCATCAGGGGGGACAGGGGCGTAGAGACCCAGTACTTC
CDR3 protein: CAIRGDRGVETQYF

J gene: TRBJ1-2
clone size: few
CDR3 length: 11
D gene: -
V gene: TRBV28
CDR3 DNA: TGTGCCAGTACCGCTCTGGGTGGCTACACCTTC
CDR3 protein: CASTALGGYTF

J gene: TRBJ2-5
clone size: few
CDR3 length: 12
D gene: -
V gene: TRBV11-2
CDR3 DNA: TGTGCCAGCAGCTTAGGTCCCGTTGAGCAGTACTTC
CDR3 protein: CASSLGPVEQYF

J gene: TRBJ1-2
clone size: few
CDR3 length: 13
D gene: -
V gene: TRBV12-3/TRBV12-4
CDR3 DNA: TGTGCCAGCAGTTTCTCCAGGGTAAATGGCTACACCTTC
CDR3 protein: CASSFSRVNGYTF

J gene: TRBJ2-3
clone size: -
CDR3 length: 14
D gene: -
V gene: TRBV6-1
CDR3 DNA: TGTGCCAGCATCAGAGACGTTAGCACAGATACGCAGTATTTT
CDR3 protein: CASIRDVSTDTQYF

J gene: TRBJ2-3
clone size: few
CDR3 length: 17
D gene: TRBD2
V gene: TRBV5-1
CDR3 DNA: TGCGCCAGCAGCCCCGGACTAGCGGGTCCGGGGACAGATACGCAGTATTTT
CDR3 protein: CASSPGLAGPGTDTQYF

J gene: TRBJ2-7
clone size: -
CDR3 length: 12
D gene: -
V gene: TRBV7-9
CDR3 DNA: TGTGTCAGCAGCACCAGTAGACACGAGCAGTACTTC
CDR3 protein: CVSSTSRHEQYF

J gene: TRBJ2-5
clone size: -
CDR3 length: 15
D gene: -
V gene: TRBV20-1
CDR3 DNA: TGCCCCCTTCTCATTGCTGGCACGAAGGAAGAGACCCAGTACTTC
CDR3 protein: CPLLIAGTKEETQYF

J gene: TRBJ2-1
clone size: once
CDR3 length: 15
D gene: -
V gene: TRBV5-1
CDR3 DNA: TGCGCCAGCAGCTTCAGGCAGGGGACTGGGAATGAGCAGTTCTTC
CDR3 protein: CASSFRQGTGNEQFF

J gene: TRBJ2-7
clone size: -
CDR3 length: 13
D gene: -
V gene: TRBV10-3
CDR3 DNA: TGTGCCATCCGGTTCGACTCTGACAATGAGCAGTACTTC
CDR3 protein: CAIRFDSDNEQYF

J gene: TRBJ2-7
clone size: -
CDR3 length: 13
D gene: -
V gene: TRBV6-5
CDR3 DNA: TGTGCCAGCGGTAGCGGCTCCGCCTACGAGCAGTACTTC
CDR3 protein: CASGSGSAYEQYF

J gene: TRBJ2-1
clone size: -
CDR3 length: 15
D gene: TRBD2
V gene: TRBV20-1
CDR3 DNA: TGCAGTGCTAGGTGGAGGTCTAGCGGATCCTACGAGCAGTTCTTC
CDR3 protein: CSARWRSSGSYEQFF

J gene: TRBJ2-1
clone size: -
CDR3 length: 12
D gene: -
V gene: TRBV27
CDR3 DNA: TGTACCAGCAGTTTCCCTGGACCAGAGCAGTTCTTC
CDR3 protein: CTSSFPGPEQFF

J gene: TRBJ2-1
clone size: -
CDR3 length: 14
D gene: -
V gene: TRBV12-3/TRBV12-4
CDR3 DNA: TGTGCCAGCAGTTTAGGACCCTGGGACAATGAGCAGTTCTTC
CDR3 protein: CASSLGPWDNEQFF

J gene: TRBJ2-7
clone size: few
CDR3 length: 15
D gene: -
V gene: TRBV7-2
CDR3 DNA: TGTGCCAGCAGCTTAGGGACTATCCACGCCTACGAGCAGTACTTC
CDR3 protein: CASSLGTIHAYEQYF

J gene: TRBJ2-1
clone size: once
CDR3 length: 15
D gene: TRBD2
V gene: TRBV10-3
CDR3 DNA: TGTGCCATCAGTGAGGGGACTAGCGGGAGTAATGAGCAGTTCTTC
CDR3 protein: CAISEGTSGSNEQFF

J gene: TRBJ1-2
clone size: -
CDR3 length: 13
D gene: TRBD1
V gene: TRBV2
CDR3 DNA: TGTGCCAGCACTACGGACAGGGGGTATGGCTACACCTTC
CDR3 protein: CASTTDRGYGYTF

J gene: TRBJ2-7
clone size: -
CDR3 length: 10
D gene: -
V gene: TRBV20-1
CDR3 DNA: TGCAGTGCTTCCACTGGAAAGCAGTACTTC
CDR3 protein: CSASTGKQYF

J gene: TRBJ2-1
clone size: -
CDR3 length: 15
D gene: TRBD1
V gene: TRBV12-5
CDR3 DNA: TGTGCTAGTGGTTTGGGGACAGGGGTAAGAAGTGAGCAGTTCTTC
CDR3 protein: CASGLGTGVRSEQFF

J gene: TRBJ2-3
clone size: -
CDR3 length: 14
D gene: -
V gene: TRBV24-1
CDR3 DNA: TGTGCCACCAGTGATGTGCAGGATCCAGATACGCAGTATTTT
CDR3 protein: CATSDVQDPDTQYF

J gene: TRBJ2-5
clone size: many
CDR3 length: 15
D gene: -
V gene: TRBV13
CDR3 DNA: TGTGCCAGCAGCTCTAGGGGTCCTAGCGAGGAGACCCAGTACTTC
CDR3 protein: CASSSRGPSEETQYF

J gene: TRBJ2-3
clone size: -
CDR3 length: 16
D gene: TRBD1
V gene: TRBV28
CDR3 DNA: TGCGCCAGCAGCTTGGGGACAGGAAAAACCACAGATACGCAGTATTTT
CDR3 protein: CASSLGTGKTTDTQYF

J gene: TRBJ1-6
clone size: -
CDR3 length: 13
D gene: -
V gene: TRBV4-1
CDR3 DNA: TGCGCCAGCAGCCACGGGACACAATCACCCCTCCACTTT
CDR3 protein: CASSHGTQSPLHF

J gene: TRBJ2-7
clone size: few
CDR3 length: 17
D gene: -
V gene: TRBV28
CDR3 DNA: TGTGCCAGCAGTCCCCTGGCCGACATACATCACTCCTACGAGCAGTACTTC
CDR3 protein: CASSPLADIHHSYEQYF

J gene: TRBJ2-5
clone size: -
CDR3 length: 15
D gene: -
V gene: TRBV6-5
CDR3 DNA: TGTGCCAGCAGTTACTCGGTGGCAGAACAAGAGACCCAGTACTTC
CDR3 protein: CASSYSVAEQETQYF

J gene: TRBJ2-3
clone size: many
CDR3 length: 15
D gene: -
V gene: TRBV5-1
CDR3 DNA: TGCGCCAGCAGCCCTGGTTCGACAGATGTGGATACGCAGTATTTT
CDR3 protein: CASSPGSTDVDTQYF

J gene: TRBJ1-2
clone size: many
CDR3 length: 17
D gene: TRBD1
V gene: TRBV28
CDR3 DNA: TGTGCCAGCAGTTCCATCTTTGGGGACAGGGGATACTATGGCTACACCTTC
CDR3 protein: CASSSIFGDRGYYGYTF

J gene: TRBJ2-5
clone size: -
CDR3 length: 17
D gene: TRBD2
V gene: TRBV5-8
CDR3 DNA: TGTGCCAGCAGCTTGGCGTCTAGCGGGAGGGCCACAGAGACCCAGTACTTC
CDR3 protein: CASSLASSGRATETQYF

J gene: TRBJ2-1
clone size: -
CDR3 length: 15
D gene: TRBD1
V gene: TRBV28
CDR3 DNA: TGTGCCAGCAGTAGGACAGGCCAGGTCTACAATGAGCAGTTCTTC
CDR3 protein: CASSRTGQVYNEQFF

J gene: TRBJ2-3
clone size: once
CDR3 length: 13
D gene: -
V gene: TRBV5-1
CDR3 DNA: TGCGCCAGCAGCCAAGAGGACGGGGCTACGCAGTATTTT
CDR3 protein: CASSQEDGATQYF

J gene: TRBJ2-3
clone size: -
CDR3 length: 16
D gene: TRBD2
V gene: TRBV7-2
CDR3 DNA: TGTGCCAGCAGCTTAGATAGCGGGAGAGGTACAGATACGCAGTATTTT
CDR3 protein: CASSLDSGRGTDTQYF

J gene: TRBJ2-5
clone size: many
CDR3 length: 14
D gene: -
V gene: TRBV4-1
CDR3 DNA: TGCGCCAGCAGCCAAGAGGCGGGCGGAAAGGAGCAGTACTTC
CDR3 protein: CASSQEAGGKEQYF

J gene: TRBJ2-6
clone size: -
CDR3 length: 16
D gene: TRBD2
V gene: TRBV11-3
CDR3 DNA: TGTGCCAGCAGCCAAGACGGAGCGGGGGGGGCCAACGTCCTGACTTTC
CDR3 protein: CASSQDGAGGANVLTF

J gene: TRBJ1-2
clone size: -
CDR3 length: 17
D gene: -
V gene: TRBV28
CDR3 DNA: TGTGCCAGCAGTTACGGTCGACCAGGACGGGGAGGCTATGGCTACACCTTC
CDR3 protein: CASSYGRPGRGGYGYTF

J gene: TRBJ2-1
clone size: -
CDR3 length: 15
D gene: -
V gene: TRBV12-3/TRBV12-4
CDR3 DNA: TGTGCCAGCACCATCGGGCCCCCCGAGGACAATGAGCAGTTCTTC
CDR3 protein: CASTIGPPEDNEQFF

J gene: TRBJ2-4
clone size: -
CDR3 length: 15
D gene: -
V gene: TRBV6-1
CDR3 DNA: TGTGCCAGCAGTGAAGGTGGGACACGGGGTGGAATTCAGTACTTC
CDR3 protein: CASSEGGTRGGIQYF

J gene: TRBJ2-5
clone size: -
CDR3 length: 17
D gene: TRBD2
V gene: TRBV27
CDR3 DNA: TGTGCCAGCGGCCACCGGACTAGCGGGAGGGCCCGAGAGACCCAGTACTTC
CDR3 protein: CASGHRTSGRARETQYF

J gene: TRBJ2-7
clone size: -
CDR3 length: 14
D gene: TRBD2
V gene: TRBV20-1
CDR3 DNA: TGCAGTGCTAGTGAGCTAGCGGGAGACTGCGAGCAGTACTTC
CDR3 protein: CSASELAGDCEQYF

J gene: TRBJ1-6
clone size: once
CDR3 length: 16
D gene: TRBD1
V gene: TRBV20-1
CDR3 DNA: TGCAGTGCTAGGCCCCGACAGGGGGGACGGAATTCACCCCTCCACTTT
CDR3 protein: CSARPRQGGRNSPLHF